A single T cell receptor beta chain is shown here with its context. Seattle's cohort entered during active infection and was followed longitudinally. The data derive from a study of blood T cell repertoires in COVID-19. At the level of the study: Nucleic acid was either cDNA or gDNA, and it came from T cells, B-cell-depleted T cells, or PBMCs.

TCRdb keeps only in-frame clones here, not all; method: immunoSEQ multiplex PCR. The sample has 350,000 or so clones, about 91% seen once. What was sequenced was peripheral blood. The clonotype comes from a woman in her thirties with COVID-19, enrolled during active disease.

The CDR3 DNA is TGTGCCAGCAGCCCAACGGGGGATGGCTACACCTTC. It yields the protein CASSPTGDGYTF. The chain recombines TRBV7-9 with TRBJ1-2, with TRBD1 as a possible D gene (5 bases). The CDR3 has 12 amino acids. Trimming shortened V by 5 bases and J by 6 bases, and 10 bases separated the two germline ends. Germline CDR1 is SEHNR and CDR2 is FQNEAQ (reference sequence).